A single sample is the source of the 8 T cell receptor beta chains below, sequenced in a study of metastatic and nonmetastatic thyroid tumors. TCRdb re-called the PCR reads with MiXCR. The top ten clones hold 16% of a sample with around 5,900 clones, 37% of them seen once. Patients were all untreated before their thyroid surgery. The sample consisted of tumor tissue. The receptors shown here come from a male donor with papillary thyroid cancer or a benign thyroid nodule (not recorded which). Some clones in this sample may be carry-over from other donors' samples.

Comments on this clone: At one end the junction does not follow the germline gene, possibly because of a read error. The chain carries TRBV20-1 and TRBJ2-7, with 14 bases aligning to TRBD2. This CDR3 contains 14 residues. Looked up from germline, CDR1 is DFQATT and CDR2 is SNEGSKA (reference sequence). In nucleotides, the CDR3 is TGCAGTGCTAAAACCGGGACTAGCGGGGGCCAGGTCTTCTTC. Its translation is CSAKTGTSGGQVFF.

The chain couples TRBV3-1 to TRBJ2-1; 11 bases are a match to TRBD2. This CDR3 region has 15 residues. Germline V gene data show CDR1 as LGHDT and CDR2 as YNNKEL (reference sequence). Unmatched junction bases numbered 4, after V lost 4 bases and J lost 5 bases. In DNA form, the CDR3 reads TGTGCCAGCAGCCTTAGCGGGAGGGCGAACAATGAGCAGTTCTTC. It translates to CASSLSGRANNEQFF.

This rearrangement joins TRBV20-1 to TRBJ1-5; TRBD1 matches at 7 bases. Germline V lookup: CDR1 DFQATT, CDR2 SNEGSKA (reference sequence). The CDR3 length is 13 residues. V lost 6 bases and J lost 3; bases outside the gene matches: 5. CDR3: CSARGVTNQPQHF. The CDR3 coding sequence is TGCAGTGCCAGGGGGGTTACCAATCAGCCCCAGCATTTT.

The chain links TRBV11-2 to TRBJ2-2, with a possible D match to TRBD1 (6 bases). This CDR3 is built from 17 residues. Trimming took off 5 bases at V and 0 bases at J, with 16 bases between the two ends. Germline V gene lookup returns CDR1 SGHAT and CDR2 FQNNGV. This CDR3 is CASSVVTGLANTGELFF. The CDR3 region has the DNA TGTGCCAGCAGCGTAGTGACAGGCCTCGCGAACACCGGGGAGCTGTTTTTT.

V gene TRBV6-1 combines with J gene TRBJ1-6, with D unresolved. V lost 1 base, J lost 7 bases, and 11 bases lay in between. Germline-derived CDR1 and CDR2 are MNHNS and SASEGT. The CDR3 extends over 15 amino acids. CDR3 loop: CASSEGLDGNSPLHF. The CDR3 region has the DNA TGTGCCAGCAGTGAAGGTTTGGACGGAAATTCACCCCTCCACTTT.

The CDR3 nucleotides read TGTGCCAGCAGCTTAGAAGGAAACACCATATATTTT. Encoded protein: CASSLEGNTIYF. J is TRBJ1-3 and V is TRBV13; the D is unclear. V was cut by 1 base and J by 4 bases, with 2 bases left in between. The CDR3 extends over 12 amino acids. Germline CDR1 PRHDT, CDR2 FYEKMQ (reference sequence).

CDR3 DNA sequence: TGCAGTGCTCAGGACAGGGGGCTCTATGGCTACACCTTC. It is translated as CSAQDRGLYGYTF. The V call is TRBV20-1, the J call TRBJ1-2, with 11 bases that match TRBD1. The trim removed 5 bases at V and 4 bases at J, leaving 3 bases unmatched. Germline V gives CDR1 DFQATT, CDR2 SNEGSKA (reference sequence). The CDR3 spans 13 residues.

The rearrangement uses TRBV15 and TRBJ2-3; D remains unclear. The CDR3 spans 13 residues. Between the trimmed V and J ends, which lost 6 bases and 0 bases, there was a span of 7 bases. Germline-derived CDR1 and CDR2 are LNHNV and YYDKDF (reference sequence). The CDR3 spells CATRHRSTDTQYF. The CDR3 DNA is TGTGCCACCAGACACCGAAGCACAGATACGCAGTATTTT.